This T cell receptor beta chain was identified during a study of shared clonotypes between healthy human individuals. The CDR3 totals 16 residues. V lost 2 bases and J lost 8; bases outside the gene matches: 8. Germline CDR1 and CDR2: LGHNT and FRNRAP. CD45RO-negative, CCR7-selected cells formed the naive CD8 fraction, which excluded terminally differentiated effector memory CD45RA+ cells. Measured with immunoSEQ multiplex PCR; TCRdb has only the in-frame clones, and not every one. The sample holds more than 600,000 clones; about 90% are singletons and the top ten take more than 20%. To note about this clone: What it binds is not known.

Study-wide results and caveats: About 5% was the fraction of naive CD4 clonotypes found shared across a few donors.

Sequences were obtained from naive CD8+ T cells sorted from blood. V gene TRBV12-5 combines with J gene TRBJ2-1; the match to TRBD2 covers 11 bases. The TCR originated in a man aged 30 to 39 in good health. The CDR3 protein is CASGLFTSGGGDEQFF. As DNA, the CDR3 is TGTGCTAGTGGTTTGTTTACTAGCGGGGGCGGGGATGAGCAGTTCTTC.